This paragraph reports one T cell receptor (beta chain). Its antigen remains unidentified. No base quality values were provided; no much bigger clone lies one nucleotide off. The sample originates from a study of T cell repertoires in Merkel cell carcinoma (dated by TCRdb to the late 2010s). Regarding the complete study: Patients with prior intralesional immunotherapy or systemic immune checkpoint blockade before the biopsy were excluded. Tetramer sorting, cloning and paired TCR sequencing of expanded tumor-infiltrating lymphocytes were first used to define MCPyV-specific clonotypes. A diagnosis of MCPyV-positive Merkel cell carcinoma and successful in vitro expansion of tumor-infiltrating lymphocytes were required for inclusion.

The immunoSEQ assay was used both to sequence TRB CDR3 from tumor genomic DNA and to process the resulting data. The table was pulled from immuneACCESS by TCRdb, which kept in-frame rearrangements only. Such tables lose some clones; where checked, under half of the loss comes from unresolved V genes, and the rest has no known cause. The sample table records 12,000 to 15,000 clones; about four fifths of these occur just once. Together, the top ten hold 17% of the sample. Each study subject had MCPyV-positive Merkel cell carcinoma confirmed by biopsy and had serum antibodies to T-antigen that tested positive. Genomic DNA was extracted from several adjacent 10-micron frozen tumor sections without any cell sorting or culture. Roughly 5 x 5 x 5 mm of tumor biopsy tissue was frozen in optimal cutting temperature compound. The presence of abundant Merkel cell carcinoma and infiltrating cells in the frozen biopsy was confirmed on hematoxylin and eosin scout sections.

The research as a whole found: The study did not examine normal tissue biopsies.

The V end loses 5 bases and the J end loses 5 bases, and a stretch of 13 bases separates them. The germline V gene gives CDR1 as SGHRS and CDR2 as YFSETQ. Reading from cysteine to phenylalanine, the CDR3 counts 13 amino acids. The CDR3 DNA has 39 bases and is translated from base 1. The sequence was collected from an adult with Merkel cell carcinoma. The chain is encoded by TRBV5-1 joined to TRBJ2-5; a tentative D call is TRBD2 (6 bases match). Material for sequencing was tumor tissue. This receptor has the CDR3 CASRRRERETQYF. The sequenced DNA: TGCGCCAGCAGGCGGAGGGAGCGGGAGACCCAGTACTTC. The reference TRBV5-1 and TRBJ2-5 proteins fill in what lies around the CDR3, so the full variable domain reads KAGVTQTPRYLIKTRGQQVTLSCSPISGHRSVSWYQQTPGQGLQFLFEYFSETQRNKGNFPGRFSGRQFSNSRSEMNVSTLELGDSALYLCASRRRERETQYFGPGTRLLVL.